These 28 T cell receptor beta chains came from one sample sequenced in a study of blood T cell repertoires in COVID-19. Produced via immunoSEQ multiplex PCR; TCRdb's table is partial and in-frame only. The table has around 260,000 clones, roughly 85% seen once; the top ten hold 3.5% to 4.5%. Sequencing was done on a sample of PBMCs or T cells enriched from blood (not recorded which). The receptors derive from a woman aged 25-40 years who had recovered from COVID-19.

This sequence joins TRBV5-6 and TRBJ2-5, with 7 bases identical to TRBD1. CDR3 length equals 15 residues. Germline V gene data show CDR1 as SGHDT and CDR2 as YYEEEE. After removal of 7 bases from V and 2 bases from J, the junction contained 11 bases not matched to a gene. The CDR3 region is CASRQGSVWQETQYF. The CDR3, as DNA: TGTGCCAGCCGACAGGGTTCGGTGTGGCAAGAGACCCAGTACTTC.

This clone has more than one count but fewer than ten. Here the CDR3 DNA reads TGTGCCAGCAGTAGCGGGTCTAGCACAGATACGCAGTATTTT. It encodes CASSSGSSTDTQYF. The rearrangement uses TRBV6-6 and TRBJ2-3; D perhaps matches TRBD2 (6 bases). The CDR3 runs to 14 residues. V was shortened by 5 bases and J by 0 bases, with 9 bases between the two germline ends. Germline CDR1 reads MNHNY; CDR2 reads SVGAGI (reference sequence).

The chain links TRBV18 to TRBJ2-1; tentative D call: TRBD1 (6 bases). The CDR3 covers 14 residues. The ends were cut back, 2 bases at V and 6 bases at J, with 11 bases in the middle. Germline V gene sequence: CDR1 KGHSH, CDR2 LQKENI. Here the CDR3 reads CASSPTGRGNEQFF. The CDR3 bases are TGTGCCAGCTCACCAACAGGGAGAGGCAATGAGCAGTTCTTC.

The chain carries TRBV5-8 and TRBJ2-2; a possible D gene is TRBD1 (8 bases). CDR1 is SGHTS, CDR2 YDEGEE, per germline. This CDR3 contains 17 residues. Trimming shortened V by 3 bases and J by 5 bases, and 20 bases separated the two germline ends. This CDR3 is CASSSYTDRGGTGELFF. CDR3 sequence (DNA): TGTGCCAGCAGCTCCTATACCGACAGGGGAGGGACCGGGGAGCTGTTTTTT.

The chain links TRBV9 to TRBJ2-2, with TRBD1 identical over 7 bases. The ends lost 2 bases at V and 4 bases at J; junction bases unmatched: 8. The CDR3 length is 16 residues. The germline V gene encodes CDR1 SGDLS and CDR2 YYNGEE. The CDR3 bases are TGTGCCAGCAGCGTCGACAGGGCAAGAGTCACCGGGGAGCTGTTTTTT. Protein: CASSVDRARVTGELFF.

The chain links TRBV28 to TRBJ1-6; weak D call: TRBD1 (5 bases). CDR3 length: 16 amino acids. Germline CDR1 MDHEN, CDR2 SYDVKM. V was pared by 6 bases and J by 7 bases, with 19 bases between. The CDR3 nucleotides are TGTGCCAGCAGGATGCCTCAGGGAATTCAGAATTCACCCCTCCACTTT. Encoded protein: CASRMPQGIQNSPLHF. The whole variable domain, filled in from reference TRBV28 and TRBJ1-6, reads DVKVTQSSRYLVKRTGEKVFLECVQDMDHENMFWYRQDPGLGLRLIYFSYDVKMKEKGDIPEGYSVSREKKERFSLILESASTNQTSMYLCASRMPQGIQNSPLHFGNGTRLTVT.

The rearrangement uses TRBV7-9 and TRBJ2-1; TRBD2 matches at 7 bases. Germline lookup yields CDR1 SEHNR and CDR2 FQNEAQ (reference sequence). This CDR3 region has 17 residues. With V trimmed by 5 bases and J by 2 bases, 12 bases remained unmatched. The CDR3, as DNA: TGTGCCAGCAGCCACCCCGAGGCAGGGACTACCTACAATGAGCAGTTCTTC. Encoded protein: CASSHPEAGTTYNEQFF.

The V and J genes are TRBV7-9 and TRBJ1-1; 7 bases agree with TRBD1. CDR1 is SEHNR and CDR2 is FQNEAQ in the germline V gene (reference sequence). This CDR3 is 14 amino acids long. J lost 7 bases, V lost 1 base, and 6 bases had no gene match. This CDR3 reads CASSLGDRGHEAFF. CDR3 nucleotides: TGTGCCAGCAGCTTAGGGGACAGAGGACATGAAGCTTTCTTT.

J is TRBJ1-2 and V is TRBV6-5; D gene ambiguous. V lost 6 bases and J lost 0, with 14 bases in between. There are 15 residues in the CDR3. Germline V gives CDR1 MNHEY, CDR2 SVGAGI. CDR3 nucleotide sequence: TGTGCCAGCAGCCCAGACGACGGAGCTAACTATGGCTACACCTTC. It yields the protein CASSPDDGANYGYTF.

The gene calls are TRBV20-1 and TRBJ2-3; 7 nucleotides line up with TRBD1. The CDR3 is 11 amino acids. Germline V gives CDR1 DFQATT, CDR2 SNEGSKA (reference sequence). V was pared by 6 bases and J by 5 bases, with 2 bases of the junction left unmatched. The CDR3 region is CSAGQVDTQYF. Here the CDR3 DNA reads TGCAGTGCCGGACAGGTAGATACGCAGTATTTT.

The V and J genes are TRBV10-3 and TRBJ1-1; 9 nucleotides agree with TRBD1. The ends lost 2 bases at V and 9 bases at J; junction bases unmatched: 10. Looked up from germline, CDR1 is ENHRY and CDR2 is SYGVKD. The CDR3 sequence is 15 residues long. The CDR3 DNA follows: TGTGCCATCAGTGAGGTAGGACAGGGGCGCGGAAAAGCTTTCTTT. Amino acids: CAISEVGQGRGKAFF.

This clone occurred once. The chain carries TRBV16 and TRBJ1-4; TRBD1 might be the D (6 bases). Germline V gene sequence: CDR1 KGHSY, CDR2 FQNENV. Trimming removed 2 bases at V and 10 bases at J, with 14 bases between. The CDR3 is made up of 14 amino acids. CDR3: CASSQAGGPGKLFF. The CDR3 nucleotides read TGTGCCAGCAGCCAAGCCGGGGGGCCGGGAAAACTGTTTTTT. The full variable domain, in which reference TRBV16 and TRBJ1-4 provide the parts outside the CDR3, is GEEVAQTPKHLVRGEGQKAKLYCAPIKGHSYVFWYQQVLKNEFKFLISFQNENVFDETGMPKERFSAKCLPNSPCSLEIQATKLEDSAVYFCASSQAGGPGKLFFGSGTQLSVL.

J is TRBJ2-5 and V is TRBV7-6, with 11 bases that match TRBD2. With 5 bases clipped from V and 3 bases from J, the junction kept 5 bases outside the gene matches. Germline lookup yields CDR1 SGHVS and CDR2 FNYEAQ. The CDR3 consists of 15 residues. CDR3 loop: CASSRGLADEETQYF. The CDR3, as DNA: TGTGCCAGCAGCCGGGGACTAGCGGATGAAGAGACCCAGTACTTC. Supplemented by reference TRBV7-6 and TRBJ2-5, the full variable domain reads GAGVSQSPRYKVTKRGQDVALRCDPISGHVSLYWYRQALGQGPEFLTYFNYEAQQDKSGLPNDRFSAERPEGSISTLTIQRTEQRDSAMYRCASSRGLADEETQYFGPGTRLLVL.

The chain links TRBV5-4 to TRBJ1-3, with D possibly matching TRBD1 (5 bases). The CDR3 runs 13 residues. Germline V lookup: CDR1 SGHNT, CDR2 YYREEE (reference sequence). V gave up 4 bases and J gave up 4 bases, with 9 bases separating them. CDR3 sequence (DNA): TGTGCCAGCAGCCCGCAGGGCGGAAACACCATATATTTT. Encoded protein: CASSPQGGNTIYF.

V usage is TRBV28 and J usage is TRBJ1-5, with D possibly TRBD1 on 6 matching bases. The CDR3 is 17 amino acids. Germline V gives CDR1 MDHEN, CDR2 SYDVKM. Trimming removed 4 bases from V and 1 base from J, with 17 bases in between. CDR3 sequence: CASSSPRRQASNQPQHF. The CDR3 DNA sequence: TGTGCCAGCAGTTCCCCCCGGAGACAGGCGAGCAATCAGCCCCAGCATTTT. Based on the CDR3 plus reference TRBV28 and TRBJ1-5, the full variable domain is DVKVTQSSRYLVKRTGEKVFLECVQDMDHENMFWYRQDPGLGLRLIYFSYDVKMKEKGDIPEGYSVSREKKERFSLILESASTNQTSMYLCASSSPRRQASNQPQHFGDGTRLSIL.

V gene TRBV25-1 combines with J gene TRBJ1-1, with D tentatively TRBD1 (6 bases). Germline loops: CDR1 MGHDK, CDR2 SYGVNS. V gave up 2 bases and J gave up 4 bases, with 14 bases separating them. The CDR3 has 15 residues. The DNA for the CDR3 is TGTGCCAGCAGTGAAACCCTGACAGGCGGCACTGAAGCTTTCTTT. It is translated as CASSETLTGGTEAFF.

The chain combines TRBV15 with TRBJ2-1; D unresolved. From germline, CDR1 is LNHNV and CDR2 YYDKDF (reference sequence). Trimming took off 3 bases at V and 5 bases at J, with 11 bases between the two ends. The CDR3 contains 14 residues. The CDR3 sequence is CATSSHRTDNEQFF. CDR3 coding DNA: TGTGCCACCAGCAGCCACCGAACAGACAATGAGCAGTTCTTC.

This clone occurred once. This sequence joins TRBV7-9 and TRBJ1-1, with a tentative D call TRBD1 (6 bases). V lost 1 base and J 7 bases, leaving 16 bases between the germline ends. The CDR3 has 15 amino acids. The V gene's germline CDR1 is SEHNR and CDR2 FQNEAQ (reference sequence). The CDR3 loop reads CASSLGYDRLIEAFF. CDR3 nucleotide sequence: TGTGCCAGCAGCTTAGGATATGACAGGTTGATTGAAGCTTTCTTT.

This clone came up once. The chain carries TRBV19 and TRBJ1-3, with D tentatively TRBD1 (6 bases). CDR3 length: 18 residues. Germline V gene data show CDR1 as LNHDA and CDR2 as SQIVND (reference sequence). V lost 3 bases, J lost 0 bases, and 18 bases lay in between. The CDR3 sequence: CASSIHSGHRDSGNTIYF. In DNA form, the CDR3 reads TGTGCCAGTAGTATCCATTCGGGACACCGAGACTCTGGAAACACCATATATTTT.

This chain connects TRBV7-2 to TRBJ2-5, with TRBD2 as a possible D gene (5 bases). The CDR3 has 13 residues. The germline V gene encodes CDR1 SGHTA and CDR2 FQGNSA. With 6 bases removed from V and 7 bases from J, the gap between germline ends came to 15 bases. Written as DNA, the CDR3 is TGTGCCAGCAGGGATACTAGTCCAATGACCCAGTACTTC. As protein: CASRDTSPMTQYF.

The chain has TRBV14 and TRBJ2-7, with 7 bases aligning to TRBD1. V shed 5 bases, J shed 4 bases, and the junction held 5 bases outside the gene matches. CDR1 is SGHDN and CDR2 is FVKESK in the germline V gene. This CDR3 region has 13 residues. CDR3 in DNA: TGTGCCAGCAGCACGACGGACAGGTACGAGCAGTACTTC. Its protein product is CASSTTDRYEQYF.

The genes are TRBV18 and TRBJ2-7, with 8 bases identical to TRBD1. V was pared by 6 bases and J by 12 bases, with 16 bases of the junction left unmatched. CDR1 is KGHSH and CDR2 is LQKENI in the germline V gene. This CDR3 comprises 14 residues. The CDR3 is CASSSGQGVPQRYF. CDR3 DNA: TGTGCCAGCTCGTCAGGACAGGGAGTACCCCAGCGGTACTTC.

The chain carries TRBV4-1 and TRBJ2-1, with D possibly being TRBD2 (6 bases). V was shortened by 1 base and J by 4 bases, with 20 bases between the two germline ends. Germline CDR1 is MGHRA and CDR2 is YSYEKL. The CDR3 is made up of 18 amino acids. The CDR3 DNA follows: TGCGCCAGCAGCCAAGGCCCCCTCCTAGCGAGAATATACAATGAGCAGTTCTTC. Amino acid sequence: CASSQGPLLARIYNEQFF.

V usage is TRBV2 and J usage is TRBJ1-2; unclear D gene. Germline V lookup: CDR1 SNHLY, CDR2 FYNNEI. CDR3 length: 11 amino acids. Trimming took off 1 base at V and 8 bases at J, with 5 bases between the two ends. The CDR3 loop reads CASSEESGYTF. The CDR3 DNA follows: TGTGCCAGCAGTGAAGAAAGCGGCTACACCTTC.

The rearrangement uses TRBV27 and TRBJ1-6; TRBD1 is a possible D gene (6 bases). This CDR3 has 18 residues. Trimming took off 5 bases at V and 4 bases at J, with 21 bases between the two ends. CDR1 is MNHEY, CDR2 SMNVEV, per germline (reference sequence). CDR3 coding DNA: TGTGCCAGCAGTCCCTTCCCCCCCGACAGGTTGTATAATTCACCCCTCCACTTT. This sequence encodes CASSPFPPDRLYNSPLHF.

The chain couples TRBV19 to TRBJ2-1, with 7 positions matching TRBD2. Germline trimming cut 1 base from V and 4 bases from J; bases unmatched to any gene: 4. Germline V gene data show CDR1 as LNHDA and CDR2 as SQIVND (reference sequence). This CDR3 contains 15 residues. The CDR3: CASSIGSGGYNEQFF. The DNA of the CDR3 is TGTGCCAGTAGTATAGGGTCGGGGGGATACAATGAGCAGTTCTTC.

This clone has just a few counts. Here the CDR3 reads CASSSERGNTGELFF. The CDR3, as DNA: TGTGCCAGCAGCTCGGAGCGGGGGAACACCGGGGAGCTGTTTTTT. The chain couples TRBV5-4 to TRBJ2-2, with 7 nucleotides matching TRBD2. CDR1 and CDR2 (germline): SGHNT, YYREEE (reference sequence). V shed 3 bases and J 1 base; nucleotides not matched to a gene: 3. CDR3 length: 15 residues.

J is TRBJ1-5 and V is TRBV6-1; D unclear. The CDR3 runs to 13 residues. V was pared by 1 base and J by 5 bases, with 6 bases between. Germline CDR1 reads MNHNS; CDR2 reads SASEGT. CDR3 nucleotide sequence: TGTGCCAGCAGTGAAGTGGCGGATCAGCCCCAGCATTTT. Its protein product is CASSEVADQPQHF.